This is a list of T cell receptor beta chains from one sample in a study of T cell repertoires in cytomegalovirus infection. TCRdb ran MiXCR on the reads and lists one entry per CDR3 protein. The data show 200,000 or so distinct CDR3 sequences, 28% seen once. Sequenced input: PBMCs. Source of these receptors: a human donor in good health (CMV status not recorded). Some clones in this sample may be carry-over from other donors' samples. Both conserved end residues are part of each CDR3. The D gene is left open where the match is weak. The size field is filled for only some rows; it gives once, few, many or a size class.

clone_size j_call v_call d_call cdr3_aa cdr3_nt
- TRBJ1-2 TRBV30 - CAWMPPGPNYGYTF TGTGCCTGGATGCCACCAGGGCCAAACTATGGCTACACCTTC
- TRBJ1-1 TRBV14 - CASSANRDTEAFF TGTGCCAGCAGCGCCAACAGGGACACTGAAGCTTTCTTT
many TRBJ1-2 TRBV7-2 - CASSLRQGPHGYTF TGTGCCAGCAGCTTACGGCAGGGGCCCCATGGCTACACCTTC
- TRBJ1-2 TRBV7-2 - CASSLEANNYGYTF TGTGCCAGCAGCTTAGAAGCTAATAACTATGGCTACACCTTC
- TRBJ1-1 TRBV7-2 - CASGFHDTEAFF TGTGCCAGCGGATTCCATGACACTGAAGCTTTCTTT
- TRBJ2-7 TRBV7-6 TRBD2 CASSLGGGTSYEQYF TGTGCCAGCAGCTTAGGGGGGGGTACATCCTACGAGCAGTACTTC
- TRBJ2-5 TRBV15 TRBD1 CATSRDSGTGGAQYF TGTGCCACCAGCAGAGACTCCGGGACAGGTGGGGCCCAGTACTTC
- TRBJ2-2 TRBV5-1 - CASSPDHTGELFF TGCGCCAGCAGTCCCGACCATACCGGGGAGCTGTTTTTT
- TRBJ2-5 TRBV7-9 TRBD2 CASSLPTSGVETQYF TGTGCCAGCAGCTTACCGACTAGCGGGGTAGAGACCCAGTACTTC
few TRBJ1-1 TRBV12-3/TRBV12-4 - CASSLVGANTEAFF TGTGCCAGCAGTTTGGTTGGGGCGAACACTGAAGCTTTCTTT
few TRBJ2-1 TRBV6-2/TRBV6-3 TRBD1 CASARQGPYNEQFF TGTGCCAGCGCTAGACAGGGGCCCTACAATGAGCAGTTCTTC
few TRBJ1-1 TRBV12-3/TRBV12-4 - CASSLGRAAFF TGTGCCAGCAGTTTAGGCAGGGCGGCTTTCTTT
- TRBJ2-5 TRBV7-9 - CASSLGAEETQYF TGTGCCAGCAGCTTAGGGGCTGAAGAGACCCAGTACTTC
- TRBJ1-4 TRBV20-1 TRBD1 CSARAGTAGEKLFF TGCAGTGCTAGAGCCGGGACAGCGGGGGAAAAACTGTTTTTT
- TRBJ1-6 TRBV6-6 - CASSYRGSPLHF TGTGCCAGCAGTTACAGGGGTTCACCCCTCCACTTT
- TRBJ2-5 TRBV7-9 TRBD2 CASSPPTAAGGRETQYF TGTGCCAGCAGCCCCCCAACGGCGGCGGGGGGGCGAGAGACCCAGTACTTC
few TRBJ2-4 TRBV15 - CATSIDWGGAFQNIQYF TGTGCCACCAGCATTGACTGGGGGGGCGCCTTCCAAAACATTCAGTACTTC
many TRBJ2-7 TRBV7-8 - CASTTDRFSYEQYF TGTGCCAGCACTACCGACAGGTTCTCCTACGAGCAGTACTTC
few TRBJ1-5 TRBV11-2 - CASSSRGGEDQPQHF TGTGCCAGCAGCTCCCGGGGAGGGGAGGATCAGCCCCAGCATTTT
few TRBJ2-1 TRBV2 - CASSEKDHNEQFF TGTGCCAGCAGTGAAAAAGACCACAATGAGCAGTTCTTC
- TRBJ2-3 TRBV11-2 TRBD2 CASSPGLAGGFTDTQYF TGTGCCAGCAGCCCCGGACTAGCGGGGGGATTTACAGATACGCAGTATTTT
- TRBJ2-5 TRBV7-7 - CASSKPRETQYF TGTGCTAGCAGCAAGCCTCGGGAGACCCAGTACTTC
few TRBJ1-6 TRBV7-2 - CASSPFPSRDRKSPLHF TGTGCCAGCAGCCCCTTCCCCTCCCGGGACCGAAAGTCACCCCTCCACTTT
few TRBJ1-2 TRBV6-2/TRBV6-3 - CASSYDGVHTF TGTGCCAGCAGTTACGACGGAGTCCACACCTTC
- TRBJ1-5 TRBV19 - CASSIRGSRDAQPQHF TGTGCCAGTAGTATTAGAGGGAGCAGGGACGCTCAGCCCCAGCATTTT
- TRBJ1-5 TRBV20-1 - CSALRGSPNGNQPQHF TGCAGTGCCCTCCGGGGCTCCCCGAATGGGAATCAGCCCCAGCATTTT
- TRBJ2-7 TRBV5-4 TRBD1 CASSPPGQVSYEQYF TGTGCCAGCAGCCCTCCGGGACAGGTCTCATACGAGCAGTACTTC
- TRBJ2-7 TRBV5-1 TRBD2 CASSTGTRFEQYF TGCGCCAGCAGCACCGGGACTAGGTTTGAGCAGTACTTC
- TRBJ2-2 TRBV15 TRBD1 CATSRLGQPNGELFF TGTGCCACCAGCAGGCTGGGACAGCCGAACGGGGAGCTGTTTTTT
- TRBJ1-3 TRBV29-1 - CSVGSSGNTIYF TGCAGCGTTGGGAGCTCTGGAAACACCATATATTTT
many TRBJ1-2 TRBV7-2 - CASSLPEGWRGYTF TGTGCCAGCAGCTTACCCGAGGGATGGCGTGGCTACACCTTC
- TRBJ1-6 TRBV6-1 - CASTFSRERSYNSPLHF TGTGCCAGCACGTTCAGCAGGGAAAGATCCTATAATTCACCCCTCCACTTT
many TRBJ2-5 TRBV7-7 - CASSLTPEETQYF TGTGCTAGCAGCTTGACCCCAGAAGAGACCCAGTACTTC
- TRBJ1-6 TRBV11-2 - CASSLGGVNSPLHF TGTGCCAGCAGCTTAGGAGGGGTTAATTCACCCCTCCACTTT
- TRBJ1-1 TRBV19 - CASSISRIGDTEAFF TGTGCCAGTAGTATCAGCAGGATTGGGGACACTGAAGCTTTCTTT
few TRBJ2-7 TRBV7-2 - CASSPGGKYEQYF TGTGCCAGCAGCCCCGGCGGTAAATACGAGCAGTACTTC
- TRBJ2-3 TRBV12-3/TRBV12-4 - CASSFGGTDTQYF TGTGCCAGCAGTTTCGGGGGAACAGATACGCAGTATTTT
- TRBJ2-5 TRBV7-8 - CASSLDRKETQYF TGTGCCAGCAGCTTAGACAGAAAAGAGACCCAGTACTTC
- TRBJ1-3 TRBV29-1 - CSVEGPDRTGNTIYF TGCAGCGTTGAGGGACCCGACAGGACTGGAAACACCATATATTTT
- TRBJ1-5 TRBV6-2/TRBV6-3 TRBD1 CASSPQQGKSNQPQHF TGTGCCAGCAGTCCCCAACAGGGGAAGAGCAATCAGCCCCAGCATTTT
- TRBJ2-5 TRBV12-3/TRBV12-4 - CASSFTGPSIETQYF TGTGCCAGCAGTTTTACGGGGCCGTCGATAGAGACCCAGTACTTC
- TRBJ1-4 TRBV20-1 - CSAELEEKLFF TGCAGTGCCGAGTTAGAGGAAAAACTGTTTTTT
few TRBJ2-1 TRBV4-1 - CASSHRASFRSGEQFF TGCGCCAGCAGCCACAGGGCAAGTTTCAGGTCCGGTGAGCAGTTCTTC
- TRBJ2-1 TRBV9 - CASSVGPGTRLSYNEQFF TGTGCCAGCAGCGTAGGCCCGGGGACCCGATTATCCTACAATGAGCAGTTCTTC
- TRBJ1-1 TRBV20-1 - CSVYGGGNTEAFF TGCAGTGTCTACGGGGGGGGGAACACTGAAGCTTTCTTT
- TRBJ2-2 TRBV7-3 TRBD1 CASSVQGGTGELFF TGTGCCAGCAGCGTACAGGGGGGCACCGGGGAGCTGTTTTTT
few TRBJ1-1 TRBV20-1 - CSAFPGPITEAFF TGCAGTGCTTTCCCGGGACCCATCACTGAAGCTTTCTTT
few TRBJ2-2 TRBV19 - CASRTIGGRGNTGELFF TGTGCCAGTAGGACAATTGGGGGCAGGGGGAACACCGGGGAGCTGTTTTTT
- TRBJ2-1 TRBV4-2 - CASSQDPQGYPNEQFF TGTGCCAGCAGCCAAGATCCCCAGGGCTATCCCAATGAGCAGTTCTTC
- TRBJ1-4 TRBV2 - CASSEIDPDPLPNEKLFF TGTGCCAGCAGTGAAATAGACCCTGATCCGCTACCTAATGAAAAACTGTTTTTT
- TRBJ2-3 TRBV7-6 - CASSQGGATDTQYF TGTGCCAGCAGCCAAGGGGGGGCCACAGATACGCAGTATTTT
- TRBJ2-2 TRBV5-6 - CASSHTTATGELFF TGTGCCAGCAGCCACACCACGGCCACCGGGGAGCTGTTTTTT
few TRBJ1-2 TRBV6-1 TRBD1 CASSINSGQGANYGYTF TGTGCCAGCAGTATAAACTCCGGACAGGGGGCGAACTATGGCTACACCTTC
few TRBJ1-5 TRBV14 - CASSQDGNQPQHF TGTGCCAGCAGCCAAGACGGCAATCAGCCCCAGCATTTT
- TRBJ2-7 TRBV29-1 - CSVGLHTGPYEQYF TGCAGCGTTGGCCTTCACACCGGACCCTACGAGCAGTACTTC